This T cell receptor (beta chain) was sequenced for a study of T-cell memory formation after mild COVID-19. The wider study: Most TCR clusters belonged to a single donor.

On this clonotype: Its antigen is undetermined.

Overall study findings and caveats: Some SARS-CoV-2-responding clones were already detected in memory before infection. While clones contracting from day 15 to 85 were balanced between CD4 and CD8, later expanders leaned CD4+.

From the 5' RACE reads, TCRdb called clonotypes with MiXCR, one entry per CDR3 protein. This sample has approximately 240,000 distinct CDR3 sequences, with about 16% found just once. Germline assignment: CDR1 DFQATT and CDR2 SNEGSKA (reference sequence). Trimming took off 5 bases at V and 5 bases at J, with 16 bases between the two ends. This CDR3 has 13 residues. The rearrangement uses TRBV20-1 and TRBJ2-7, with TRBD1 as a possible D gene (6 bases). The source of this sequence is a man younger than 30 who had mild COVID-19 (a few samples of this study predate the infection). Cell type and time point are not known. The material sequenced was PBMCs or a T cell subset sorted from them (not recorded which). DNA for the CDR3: TGCAGTGCTGCCCACACAGGGTTCCACGAGCAGTACTTC. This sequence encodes CSAAHTGFHEQYF.